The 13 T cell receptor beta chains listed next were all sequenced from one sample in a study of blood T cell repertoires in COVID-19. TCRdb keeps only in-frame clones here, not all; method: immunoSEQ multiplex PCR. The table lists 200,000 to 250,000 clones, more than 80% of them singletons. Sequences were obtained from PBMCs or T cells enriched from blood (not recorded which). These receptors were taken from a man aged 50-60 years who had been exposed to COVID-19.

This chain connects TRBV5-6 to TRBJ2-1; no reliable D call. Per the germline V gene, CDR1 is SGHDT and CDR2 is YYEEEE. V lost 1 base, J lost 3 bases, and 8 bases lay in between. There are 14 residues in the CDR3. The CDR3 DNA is TGTGCCAGCAGCTTGTACGGTAGCTACAATGAGCAGTTCTTC. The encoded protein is CASSLYGSYNEQFF.

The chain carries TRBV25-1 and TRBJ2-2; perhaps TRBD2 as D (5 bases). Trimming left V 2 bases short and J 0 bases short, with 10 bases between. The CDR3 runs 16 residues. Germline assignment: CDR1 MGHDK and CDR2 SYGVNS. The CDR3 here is CASSELSGSNTGELFF. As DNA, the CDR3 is TGTGCCAGCAGTGAACTTTCGGGATCGAACACCGGGGAGCTGTTTTTT.

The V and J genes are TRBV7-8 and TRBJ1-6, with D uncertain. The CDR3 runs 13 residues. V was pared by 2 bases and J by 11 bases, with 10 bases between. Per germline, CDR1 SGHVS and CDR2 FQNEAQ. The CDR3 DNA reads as TGTGCCAGCAGCTTACTCGATGCAGCACCCCTCCACTTT. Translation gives CASSLLDAAPLHF.

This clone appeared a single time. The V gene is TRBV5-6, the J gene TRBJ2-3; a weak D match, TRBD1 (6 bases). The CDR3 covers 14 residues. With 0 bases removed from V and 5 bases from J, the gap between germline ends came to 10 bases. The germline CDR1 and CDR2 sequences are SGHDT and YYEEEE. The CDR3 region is CASSLGGHQDTQYF. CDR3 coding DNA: TGTGCCAGCAGCTTGGGGGGGCACCAAGATACGCAGTATTTT.

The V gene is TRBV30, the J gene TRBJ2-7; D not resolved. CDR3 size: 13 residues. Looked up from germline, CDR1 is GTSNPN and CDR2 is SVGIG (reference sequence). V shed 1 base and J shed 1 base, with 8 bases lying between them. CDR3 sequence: CAWSERWSYEQYV. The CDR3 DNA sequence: TGTGCCTGGAGTGAGAGATGGTCCTACGAGCAGTACGTC.

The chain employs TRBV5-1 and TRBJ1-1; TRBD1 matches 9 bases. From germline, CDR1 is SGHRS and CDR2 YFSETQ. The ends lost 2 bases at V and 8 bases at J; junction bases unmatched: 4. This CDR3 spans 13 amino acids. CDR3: CASSFNRGPEAFF. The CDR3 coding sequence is TGCGCCAGCAGCTTCAACAGGGGGCCAGAAGCTTTCTTT.

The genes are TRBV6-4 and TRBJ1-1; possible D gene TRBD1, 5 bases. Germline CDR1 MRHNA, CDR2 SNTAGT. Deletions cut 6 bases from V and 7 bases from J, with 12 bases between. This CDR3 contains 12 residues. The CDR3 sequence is CASRTNRLEAFF. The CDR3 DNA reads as TGTGCCAGCAGGACGAACAGGCTTGAAGCTTTCTTT.

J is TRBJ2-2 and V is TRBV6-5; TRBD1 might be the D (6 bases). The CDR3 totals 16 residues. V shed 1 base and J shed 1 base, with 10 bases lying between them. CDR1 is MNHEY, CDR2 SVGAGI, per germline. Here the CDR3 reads CASSYFAGENTGELFF. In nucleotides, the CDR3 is TGTGCCAGCAGTTACTTCGCAGGGGAGAACACCGGGGAGCTGTTTTTT.

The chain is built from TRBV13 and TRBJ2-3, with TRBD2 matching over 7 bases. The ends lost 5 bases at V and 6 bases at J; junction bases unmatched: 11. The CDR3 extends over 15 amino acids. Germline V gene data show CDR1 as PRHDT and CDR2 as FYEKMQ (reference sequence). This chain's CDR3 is CASSLYERGWDTQYF. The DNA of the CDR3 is TGTGCCAGCAGCCTATATGAGCGGGGTTGGGATACGCAGTATTTT.

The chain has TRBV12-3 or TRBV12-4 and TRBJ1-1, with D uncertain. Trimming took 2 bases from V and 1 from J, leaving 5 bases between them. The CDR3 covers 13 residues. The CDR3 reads CASSLWANTEAFF. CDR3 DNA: TGTGCCAGCAGTTTATGGGCGAACACTGAAGCTTTCTTT.

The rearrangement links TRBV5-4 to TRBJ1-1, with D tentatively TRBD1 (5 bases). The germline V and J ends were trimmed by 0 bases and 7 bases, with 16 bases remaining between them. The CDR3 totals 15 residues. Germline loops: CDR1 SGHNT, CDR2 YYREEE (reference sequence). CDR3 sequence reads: CASSLANRGRGEAFF. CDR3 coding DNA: TGTGCCAGCAGCTTGGCAAATCGAGGGAGGGGTGAAGCTTTCTTT.

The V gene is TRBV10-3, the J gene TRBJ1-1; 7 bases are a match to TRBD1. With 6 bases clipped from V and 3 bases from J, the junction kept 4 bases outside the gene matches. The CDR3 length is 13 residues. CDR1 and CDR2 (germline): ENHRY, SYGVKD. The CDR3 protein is CAISNDRDTEAFF. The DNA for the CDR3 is TGTGCCATCAGCAACGACAGGGACACTGAAGCTTTCTTT.

The CDR3: CASSLGGYEQYF. The CDR3 DNA follows: TGTGCCAGCAGTTTAGGAGGCTACGAGCAGTACTTC. The genes are TRBV27 and TRBJ2-7; D may be TRBD2 (5 bases). Trimming pared 2 bases from V and 3 bases from J, leaving 5 bases between. CDR3 length: 12 residues. CDR1 is MNHEY, CDR2 SMNVEV, per germline (reference sequence).